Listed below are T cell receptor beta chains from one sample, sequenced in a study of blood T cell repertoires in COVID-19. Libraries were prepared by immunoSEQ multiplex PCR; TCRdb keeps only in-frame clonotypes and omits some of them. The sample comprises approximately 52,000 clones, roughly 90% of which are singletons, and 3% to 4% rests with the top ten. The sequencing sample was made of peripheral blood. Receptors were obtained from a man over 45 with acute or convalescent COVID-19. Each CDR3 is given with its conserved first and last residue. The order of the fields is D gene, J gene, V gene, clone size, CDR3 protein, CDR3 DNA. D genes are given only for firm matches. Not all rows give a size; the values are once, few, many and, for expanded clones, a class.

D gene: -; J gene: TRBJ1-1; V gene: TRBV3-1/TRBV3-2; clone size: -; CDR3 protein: CASSQGAGVGTEAFF; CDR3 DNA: TGTGCCAGCAGCCAAGGGGCTGGTGTAGGCACTGAAGCTTTCTTT
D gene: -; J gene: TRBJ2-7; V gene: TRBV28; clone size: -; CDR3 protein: CASNDRSSYEQYF; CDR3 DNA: TGTGCCAGTAACGACAGGAGCTCCTACGAGCAGTACTTC
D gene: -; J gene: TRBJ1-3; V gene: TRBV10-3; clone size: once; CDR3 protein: CATTGSGNTIYF; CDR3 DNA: TGTGCCACTACAGGGAGCGGAAACACCATATATTTT
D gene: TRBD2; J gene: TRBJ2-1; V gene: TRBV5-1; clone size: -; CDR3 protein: CASSLSPSGGAGEQFF; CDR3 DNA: TGCGCCAGCAGCTTGTCCCCTAGCGGGGGGGCCGGTGAGCAGTTCTTC
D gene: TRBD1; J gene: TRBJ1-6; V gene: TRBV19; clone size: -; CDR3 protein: CASGPSGGNSPLHF; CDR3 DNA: TGTGCCAGTGGCCCCTCAGGGGGTAATTCACCCCTCCACTTT
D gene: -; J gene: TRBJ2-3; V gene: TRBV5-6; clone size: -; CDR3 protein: CASSLDLARTTDTQYF; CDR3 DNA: TGTGCCAGCAGCCTTGATCTAGCGAGGACCACAGATACGCAGTATTTT
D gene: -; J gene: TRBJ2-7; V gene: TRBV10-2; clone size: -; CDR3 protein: CASSGHRYEQYF; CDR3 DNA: TGCGCCAGCAGTGGACACCGCTACGAGCAGTACTTC
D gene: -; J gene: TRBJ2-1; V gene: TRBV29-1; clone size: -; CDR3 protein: CSVEGGLSYNEQFF; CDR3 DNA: TGCAGCGTTGAAGGGGGGCTCTCCTACAATGAGCAGTTCTTC
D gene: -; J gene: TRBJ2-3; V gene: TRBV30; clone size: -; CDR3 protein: CAWSLTDTQYF; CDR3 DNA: TGTGCCTGGAGTCTTACAGATACGCAGTATTTT
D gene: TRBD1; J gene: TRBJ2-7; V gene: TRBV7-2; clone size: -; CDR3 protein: CASTLRGGVTYEQYF; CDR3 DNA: TGTGCCAGTACCCTTCGAGGGGGCGTAACCTACGAGCAGTACTTC
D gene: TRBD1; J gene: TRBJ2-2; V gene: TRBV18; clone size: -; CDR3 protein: CASSPGQGLLELFF; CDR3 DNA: TGTGCCAGCTCACCTGGACAGGGGCTCTTGGAGCTGTTTTTT